The clone carrying this T cell receptor beta chain is a singleton in its sample. The data derive from a study of radiation and T cells in renal cell carcinoma. Time point noted: blood 2 weeks post-SBRT. Treatment defined: 15 Gy SBRT to primary tumor, nephrectomy 4 weeks later. Only in-frame clones appear in the TCRdb table, and some are missing; sequencing was by immunoSEQ multiplex PCR. Here the sample spans about 120,000 clones, around four fifths being singletons. V lost 0 bases to trimming and J lost 6 bases; unmatched junction nucleotides: 6. The CDR3 is 15 residues long. CDR1 ENHRY and CDR2 SYGVKD come from the germline V gene.

Sequencing used blood, obtained from a patient whose treatment included radiotherapy and nephrectomy. The rearrangement joins TRBV10-3 to TRBJ1-2, with 8 bases that match TRBD1. This clonotype was obtained from a woman aged 60-75 years with renal cell carcinoma. CDR3 nucleotides: TGTGCCATCAGTGAGTCGAGGTCAGGGGGCGATGGCTACACCTTC. It is translated as CAISESRSGGDGYTF.